This TCR beta chain comes out of a study of blood T cell repertoires in COVID-19. CDR1 and CDR2 from the germline V gene are GTSNPN and SVGIG (reference sequence). The trim removed 3 bases at V and 5 bases at J, leaving 5 bases unmatched. The CDR3 consists of 14 residues. Clones were read by immunoSEQ multiplex PCR, and TCRdb kept only the in-frame ones, dropping some. The sample lists around 210,000 clones, approximately 85% occurring once. Sequencing input: peripheral blood. This receptor was identified in a man aged 45-65 years with COVID-19, enrolled during active disease. The V gene is TRBV30, the J gene TRBJ2-3, with TRBD1 matching over 10 bases. CDR3 amino acids: CAWSPGTGVDTQYF. In DNA form, the CDR3 reads TGTGCCTGGAGCCCGGGGACAGGGGTAGATACGCAGTATTTT. The complete variable domain, with remaining parts taken from reference TRBV30 and TRBJ2-3, reads SQTIHQWPATLVQPVGSPLSLECTVEGTSNPNLYWYRQAAGRGLQLLFYSVGIGQISSEVPQNLSASRPQDRQFILSSKKLLLSDSGFYLCAWSPGTGVDTQYFGPGTRLTVL.